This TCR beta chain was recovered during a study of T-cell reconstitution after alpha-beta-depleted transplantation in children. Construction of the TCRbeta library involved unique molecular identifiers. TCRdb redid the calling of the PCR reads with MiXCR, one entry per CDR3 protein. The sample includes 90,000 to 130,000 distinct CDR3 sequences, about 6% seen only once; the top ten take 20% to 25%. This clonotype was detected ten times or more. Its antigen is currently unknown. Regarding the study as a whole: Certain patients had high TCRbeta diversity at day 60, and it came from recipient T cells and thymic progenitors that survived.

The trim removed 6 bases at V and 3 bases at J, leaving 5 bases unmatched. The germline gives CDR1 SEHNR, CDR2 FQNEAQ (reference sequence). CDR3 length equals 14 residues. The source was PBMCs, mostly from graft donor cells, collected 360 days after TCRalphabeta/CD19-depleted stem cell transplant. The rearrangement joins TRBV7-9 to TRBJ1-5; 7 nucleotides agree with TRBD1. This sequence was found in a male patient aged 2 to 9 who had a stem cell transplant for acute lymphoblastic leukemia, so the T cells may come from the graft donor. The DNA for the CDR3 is TGTGCCAGCAGATCAGGGGGATCCAATCAGCCCCAGCATTTT. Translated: CASRSGGSNQPQHF. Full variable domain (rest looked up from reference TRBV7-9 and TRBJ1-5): DTGVSQNPRHKITKRGQNVTFRCDPISEHNRLYWYRQTLGQGPEFLTYFQNEAQLEKSRLLSDRFSAERPKGSFSTLEIQRTEQGDSAMYLCASRSGGSNQPQHFGDGTRLSIL.